These 9 T cell receptor beta chains share one sample of origin, sequenced in a study of cytomegalovirus exposure and HLA in healthy donors. PCR amplification relied on 60 Vbeta primers (plus 13 Jbeta primers). Method: immunoSEQ multiplex PCR; TCRdb's copy keeps in-frame clones and lacks some. This sample has 85,000 to 95,000 clones; 7.6% occur once, and the top ten carry under 3%. Specimen: PBMCs. All receptors derive from a man in his fifties in good health and CMV-seronegative.

This clone has at least ten counts. The V call is TRBV4-1, the J call TRBJ2-7, with 8 bases lining up with TRBD2. The V segment lost 2 bases and the J segment 4 bases; nucleotides outside the gene matches: 7. Germline V gene sequence: CDR1 MGHRA, CDR2 YSYEKL. The CDR3 has 15 amino acids. CDR3 sequence: CASSQQTSAAYEQYF. In nucleotides, the CDR3 is TGCGCCAGCAGCCAACAGACTAGCGCGGCGTACGAGCAGTACTTC.

This rearrangement joins TRBV4-1 to TRBJ2-7; a possible D gene is TRBD1 (5 bases). The V gene's germline CDR1 is MGHRA and CDR2 YSYEKL. This CDR3 has 14 amino acids. The V gene lost 1 base and the J gene lost 7 bases, with 14 bases spanning the gap. The DNA for the CDR3 is TGCGCCAGCAGCCAAGTTAGGGGCCCTGGAGAGCAGTACTTC. Its translation: CASSQVRGPGEQYF.

V gene TRBV19 combines with J gene TRBJ1-2; 8 bases line up with TRBD1. This CDR3 is built from 14 residues. The trim removed 5 bases at V and 3 bases at J, leaving 5 bases unmatched. Germline CDR1 and CDR2: LNHDA and SQIVND (reference sequence). The CDR3 is CASSQGAEDYGYTF. Here the CDR3 DNA reads TGTGCCAGTAGTCAGGGGGCGGAGGACTATGGCTACACCTTC.

V gene TRBV28 combines with J gene TRBJ2-1; the match to TRBD1 covers 7 bases. The CDR3 covers 15 residues. Germline V gives CDR1 MDHEN, CDR2 SYDVKM. Trimming took 6 bases from V and 1 from J; bases not matched to a gene: 6. CDR3 residues: CASRPGQVSYNEQFF. The DNA of the CDR3 is TGTGCCAGCAGACCCGGACAGGTTTCCTACAATGAGCAGTTCTTC.

The gene calls are TRBV11-2 and TRBJ2-7; D gene ambiguous. Trimming cost V 0 bases and J 4 bases, with 7 bases left between them. The CDR3 contains 13 residues. Germline lookup yields CDR1 SGHAT and CDR2 FQNNGV. The CDR3 DNA reads as TGTGCCAGCAGCTTAGAGGAGAGGTACGAGCAGTACTTC. Protein product: CASSLEERYEQYF.

V gene TRBV5-4 combines with J gene TRBJ2-7, with 9 bases that match TRBD1. The CDR3 sequence is 14 residues long. Germline V gene sequence: CDR1 SGHNT, CDR2 YYREEE (reference sequence). V shed 4 bases, J shed 4 bases, and the junction held 6 bases outside the gene matches. This chain's CDR3 is CASSPGQGEYEQYF. The CDR3 DNA follows: TGTGCCAGCAGCCCGGGACAGGGAGAGTACGAGCAGTACTTC. The full variable domain, completed using reference TRBV5-4 and TRBJ2-7, is ETGVTQSPTHLIKTRGQQVTLRCSSQSGHNTVSWYQQALGQGPQFIFQYYREEENGRGNFPPRFSGLQFPNYSSELNVNALELDDSALYLCASSPGQGEYEQYFGPGTRLTVT.

About this clone: A read error may account for a junction end that differs from germline. J is TRBJ1-2 and V is TRBV4-3; 7 bases are a match to TRBD1. The CDR3 contains 13 residues. Germline V gene sequence: CDR1 LGHNA, CDR2 YSLEER. CDR3 residues: CASSEDRDGGYTF. CDR3 DNA: TGCGCCAGCAGCGAAGACAGGGATGGCGGCTACACCTTC.

This clone was observed a few times. The chain couples TRBV16 to TRBJ1-2; 9 positions agree with TRBD1. Losses at the gene ends were 0 bases for V and 6 bases for J; bases not matched to a gene: 8. CDR1 KGHSY and CDR2 FQNENV come from the germline V gene. This CDR3 is 16 amino acids long. The CDR3 DNA sequence: TGTGCCAGCAGCCAATCGATTACAGGGGGCGTGCATGGCTACACCTTC. Its protein product is CASSQSITGGVHGYTF.

The J gene is TRBJ2-7, the V gene TRBV6-6; 8 bases match TRBD2. J lost 0 bases, V lost 7 bases, and 5 bases had no gene match. CDR1 and CDR2 (germline): MNHNY, SVGAGI (reference sequence). The CDR3 is 14 residues long. The DNA for the CDR3 is TGTGCCAGCACTCCCGGGACTAGCTCCTACGAGCAGTACTTC. It yields the protein CASTPGTSSYEQYF.